This T cell receptor beta chain is from a study of shared clonotypes between healthy human individuals. Sequencing used immunoSEQ multiplex PCR; TCRdb keeps in-frame clones, though not all of them. Of about 2.3 million clones listed, less than 95% are singletons. The authors divided CD4+ cells into CD45RA+ naive and CD45RA-negative memory subsets. The V and J ends lost 2 bases and 3 bases, in that order; junction bases with no gene match: 6. The CDR3 has 17 amino acids. In germline, CDR1 is LNHDA, CDR2 SQIVND (reference sequence). Study conclusions and caveats: For sorted subsets, rarefaction showed incomplete sequencing despite large depth. The sharing of 4% to 5.5% of naive CD4 clonotypes was seen across a few donors. Larger richness was generally estimated for naive than memory subsets.

With respect to this clone: The antigen is not known.

The TCR was taken from a man aged 18 to 30 in good health. Some clones in this sample may be carry-over from other donors' samples. The rearrangement links TRBV19 to TRBJ1-5; 11 nucleotides match TRBD1. The sample comprised naive CD4+ T cells from PBMCs. Subset reported: CD45RA+ positively selected. CDR3 coding DNA: TGTGCCAGTAGTATATGGACAGGGGGCTCCATCAATCAGCCCCAGCATTTT. The encoded protein is CASSIWTGGSINQPQHF.